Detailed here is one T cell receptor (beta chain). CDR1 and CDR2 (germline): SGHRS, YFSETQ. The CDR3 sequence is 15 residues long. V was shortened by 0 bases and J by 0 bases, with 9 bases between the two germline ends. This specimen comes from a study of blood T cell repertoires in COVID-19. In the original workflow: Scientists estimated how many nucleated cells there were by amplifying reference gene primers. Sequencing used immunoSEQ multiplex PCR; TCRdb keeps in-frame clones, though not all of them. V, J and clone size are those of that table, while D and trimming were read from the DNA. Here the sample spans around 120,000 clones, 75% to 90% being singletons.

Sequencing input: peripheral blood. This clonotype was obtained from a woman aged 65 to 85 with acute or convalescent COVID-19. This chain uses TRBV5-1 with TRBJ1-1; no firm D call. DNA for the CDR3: TGCGCCAGCAGCTTGGTGGAGGCAATGAACACTGAAGCTTTCTTT. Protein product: CASSLVEAMNTEAFF.